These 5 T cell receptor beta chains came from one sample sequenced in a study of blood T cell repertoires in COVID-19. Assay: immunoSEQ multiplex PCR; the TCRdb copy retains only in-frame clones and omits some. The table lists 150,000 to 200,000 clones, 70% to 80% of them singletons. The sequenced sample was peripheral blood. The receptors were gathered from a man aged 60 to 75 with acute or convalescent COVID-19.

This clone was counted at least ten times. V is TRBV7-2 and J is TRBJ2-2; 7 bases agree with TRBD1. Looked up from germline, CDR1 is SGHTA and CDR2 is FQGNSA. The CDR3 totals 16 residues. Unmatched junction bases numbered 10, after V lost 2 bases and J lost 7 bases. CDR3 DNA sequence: TGTGCCAGCAGCTTAAAGGGGACAGTCCCCATCGGGGAGCTGTTTTTT. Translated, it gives CASSLKGTVPIGELFF.

CDR3 amino acids: CASSRGLLYEQYF. As DNA, the CDR3 is TGTGCCAGCAGCAGGGGGCTACTCTACGAGCAGTACTTC. The genes are TRBV5-6 and TRBJ2-7; 7 bases agree with TRBD1. The CDR3 is 13 residues long. CDR1 is SGHDT, CDR2 YYEEEE, per germline. The V segment lost 4 bases and the J segment 3 bases; nucleotides outside the gene matches: 4.

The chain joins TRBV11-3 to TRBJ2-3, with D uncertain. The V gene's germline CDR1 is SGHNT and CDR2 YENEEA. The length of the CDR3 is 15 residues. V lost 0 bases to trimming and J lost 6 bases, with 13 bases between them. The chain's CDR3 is CASSLDYGGADTQYF. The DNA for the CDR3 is TGTGCCAGCAGCTTAGATTACGGCGGTGCGGATACGCAGTATTTT.

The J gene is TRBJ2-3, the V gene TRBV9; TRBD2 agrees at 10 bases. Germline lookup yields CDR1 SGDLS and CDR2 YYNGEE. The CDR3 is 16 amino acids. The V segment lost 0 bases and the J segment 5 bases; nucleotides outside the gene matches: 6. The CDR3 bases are TGTGCCAGCAGCGTAGGTAGCGGGGGGAGTTTAGATACGCAGTATTTT. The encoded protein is CASSVGSGGSLDTQYF.

The CDR3 DNA sequence: TGTGCCAGCAGCTCCTCCCCGGGAGGTGCCTACGAGCAGTACTTC. It translates to CASSSSPGGAYEQYF. The V and J genes are TRBV7-8 and TRBJ2-7; 7 bases agree with TRBD2. From germline, CDR1 is SGHVS and CDR2 FQNEAQ. The V segment lost 4 bases and the J segment 2 bases; nucleotides outside the gene matches: 8. This CDR3 spans 15 amino acids.